This section outlines one T cell receptor beta chain sequence together with its context. The entry originates in a study of T cell changes during pregnancy in multiple sclerosis. Some clones are missing from TCRdb's copy, which holds only in-frame ones; the method was immunoSEQ multiplex PCR. The sample holds about 51,000 clones, about 92% seen once. This material consisted of peripheral blood, taken in the second trimester of pregnancy. This TCR derives from a female donor with multiple sclerosis, enrolled in a pregnancy study.

The CDR3 loop is CASSVVSGGSSEQYF. In nucleotides, the CDR3 is TGTGCCAGCAGCGTAGTTAGTGGCGGGAGTTCCGAGCAGTACTTC. The V and J genes are TRBV9 and TRBJ2-7, with 7 positions matching TRBD2. CDR1 is SGDLS, CDR2 YYNGEE, per germline. The V segment lost 0 bases and the J segment 6 bases; nucleotides outside the gene matches: 9. CDR3 length: 15 amino acids.